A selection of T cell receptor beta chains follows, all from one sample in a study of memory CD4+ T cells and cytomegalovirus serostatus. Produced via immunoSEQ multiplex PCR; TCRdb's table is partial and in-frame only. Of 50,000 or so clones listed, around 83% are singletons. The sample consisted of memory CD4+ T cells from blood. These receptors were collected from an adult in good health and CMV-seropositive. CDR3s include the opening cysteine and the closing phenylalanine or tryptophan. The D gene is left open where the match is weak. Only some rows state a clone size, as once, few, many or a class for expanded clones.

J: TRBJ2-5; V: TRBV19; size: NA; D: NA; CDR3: CASSIGYQETQYF; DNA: TGTGCCAGTAGTATTGGATATCAGGAGACCCAGTACTTC
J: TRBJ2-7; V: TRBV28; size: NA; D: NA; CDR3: CASGLAYEQYF; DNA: TGTGCCAGCGGGCTGGCCTACGAGCAGTACTTC
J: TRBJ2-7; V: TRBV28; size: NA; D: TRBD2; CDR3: CASSTGTRSYEQYF; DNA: TGTGCCAGCAGTACCGGGACTAGGTCCTACGAGCAGTACTTC
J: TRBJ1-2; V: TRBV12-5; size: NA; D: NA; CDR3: CASGLVRRIYGYTF; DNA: TGTGCTAGTGGTTTGGTAAGACGGATTTATGGCTACACCTTC
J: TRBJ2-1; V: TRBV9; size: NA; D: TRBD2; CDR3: CASGGLAEPRNEQFF; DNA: TGTGCCAGCGGAGGACTAGCGGAGCCCCGGAATGAGCAGTTCTTC
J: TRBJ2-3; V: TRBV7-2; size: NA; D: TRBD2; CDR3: CASSAGGPSGTQYF; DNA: TGTGCCAGCAGCGCGGGAGGCCCCTCGGGTACGCAGTATTTT
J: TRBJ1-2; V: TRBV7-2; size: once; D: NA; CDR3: CASSLAGPQSNYGYTF; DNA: TGTGCCAGCAGCTTAGCGGGACCCCAGAGCAACTATGGCTACACCTTC
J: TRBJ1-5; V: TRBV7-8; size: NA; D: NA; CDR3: CASSLGQHNQPQHF; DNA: TGTGCCAGCAGCTTAGGGCAGCACAATCAGCCCCAGCATTTT
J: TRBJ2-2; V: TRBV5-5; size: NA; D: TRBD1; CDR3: CASSSRSGQAGTGELFF; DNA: TGTGCCAGCAGCTCAAGATCCGGACAGGCGGGCACCGGGGAGCTGTTTTTT
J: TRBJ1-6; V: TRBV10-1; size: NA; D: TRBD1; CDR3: CASRPLGDRVNSPLHF; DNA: TGCGCCAGCAGGCCATTAGGGGACAGGGTTAATTCACCCCTCCACTTT
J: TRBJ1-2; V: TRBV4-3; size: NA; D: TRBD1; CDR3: CASSQEGDSSGYGYTF; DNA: TGCGCCAGCAGCCAAGAGGGGGACAGCTCTGGCTATGGCTACACCTTC
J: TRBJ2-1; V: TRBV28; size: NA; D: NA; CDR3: CASSLTGVINDEQFF; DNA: TGTGCCAGCAGTTTGACGGGAGTAATTAACGATGAGCAGTTCTTC
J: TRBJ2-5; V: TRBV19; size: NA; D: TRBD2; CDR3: CASTAEGRGQETQYF; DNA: TGTGCCAGTACAGCTGAGGGGAGGGGCCAAGAGACCCAGTACTTC
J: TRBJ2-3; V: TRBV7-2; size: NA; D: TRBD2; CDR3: CASSLGLAGDTQYF; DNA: TGTGCCAGCAGCTTGGGACTAGCGGGAGATACGCAGTATTTT
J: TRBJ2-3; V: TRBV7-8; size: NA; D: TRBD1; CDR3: CASSRERTGGLTDTQYF; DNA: TGTGCCAGCAGCCGAGAACGGACAGGGGGCTTGACAGATACGCAGTATTTT
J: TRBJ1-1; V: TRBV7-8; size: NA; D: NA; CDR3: CASSLALRFGTEAFF; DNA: TGTGCCAGCAGCTTAGCGCTTAGGTTCGGCACTGAAGCTTTCTTT
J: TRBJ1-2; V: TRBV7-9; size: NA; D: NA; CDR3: CASTRGALDYGYTF; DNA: TGTGCCAGTACGCGGGGGGCGTTGGATTATGGCTACACCTTC
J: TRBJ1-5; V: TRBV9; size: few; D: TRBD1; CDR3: CASSLEGTAWEPQHF; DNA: TGTGCCAGCAGCCTAGAGGGGACAGCCTGGGAGCCCCAGCATTTT
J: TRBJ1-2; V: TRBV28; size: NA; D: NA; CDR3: CASSLFSGSGYTF; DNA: TGTGCCAGCAGTTTATTTTCGGGCTCTGGCTACACCTTC
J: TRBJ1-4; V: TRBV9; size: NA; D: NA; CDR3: CASSPGTAFEKLFF; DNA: TGTGCCAGCAGCCCCGGGACTGCTTTTGAAAAACTGTTTTTT
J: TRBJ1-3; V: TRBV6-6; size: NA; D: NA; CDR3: CASWRGDGNTIYF; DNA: TGTGCCAGCTGGCGGGGTGATGGAAACACCATATATTTT
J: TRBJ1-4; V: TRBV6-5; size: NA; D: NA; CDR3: CASSLTGHPNEKLFF; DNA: TGTGCCAGCAGTCTGACAGGCCACCCCAATGAAAAACTGTTTTTT
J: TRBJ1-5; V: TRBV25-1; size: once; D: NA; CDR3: CASRQSSGPQHF; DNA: TGTGCCAGCCGACAGAGCTCGGGACCCCAGCATTTT
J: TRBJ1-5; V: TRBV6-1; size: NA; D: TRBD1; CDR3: CASSEGTGELPQHF; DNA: TGTGCCAGCAGTGAAGGGACAGGAGAGCTGCCCCAGCATTTT